This TCR beta chain was retrieved from a study of blood T cell repertoires in COVID-19. This CDR3 has 17 amino acids. With 1 base clipped from V and 0 bases from J, the junction kept 8 bases outside the gene matches. CDR1 is LNHDA and CDR2 is SQIVND in the germline V gene (reference sequence). Sequencing used immunoSEQ multiplex PCR; TCRdb keeps in-frame clones, though not all of them. Here the sample spans roughly 250,000 clones, around 90% being singletons. The chain combines TRBV19 with TRBJ2-7; TRBD2 matches 8 bases. This TCR was sampled from a woman aged 25 to 39 with acute COVID-19. The sample taken for sequencing was PBMCs or T cells enriched from blood (not recorded which). The DNA for the CDR3 is TGTGCCAGTAGTATAGGAGCACTAGCGGCAAGCTCCTACGAGCAGTACTTC. This codes for CASSIGALAASSYEQYF. Full variable domain (outside the CDR3, taken from reference TRBV19 and TRBJ2-7): DGGITQSPKYLFRKEGQNVTLSCEQNLNHDAMYWYRQDPGQGLRLIYYSQIVNDFQKGDIAEGYSVSREKKESFPLTVTSAQKNPTAFYLCASSIGALAASSYEQYFGPGTRLTVT.